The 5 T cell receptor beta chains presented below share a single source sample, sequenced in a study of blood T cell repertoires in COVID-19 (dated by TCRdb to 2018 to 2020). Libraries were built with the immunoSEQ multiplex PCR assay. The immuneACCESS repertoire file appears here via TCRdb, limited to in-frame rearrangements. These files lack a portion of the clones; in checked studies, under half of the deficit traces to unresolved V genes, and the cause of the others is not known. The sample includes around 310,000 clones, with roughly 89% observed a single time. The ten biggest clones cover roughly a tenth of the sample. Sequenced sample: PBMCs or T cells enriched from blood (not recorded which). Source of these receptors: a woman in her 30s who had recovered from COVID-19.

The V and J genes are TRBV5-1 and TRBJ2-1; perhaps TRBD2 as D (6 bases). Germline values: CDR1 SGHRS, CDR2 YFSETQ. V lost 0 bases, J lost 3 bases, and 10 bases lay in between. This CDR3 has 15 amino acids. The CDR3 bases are TGCGCCAGCAGCTTGGAAGCGGGCCGCTACAATGAGCAGTTCTTC. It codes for CASSLEAGRYNEQFF.

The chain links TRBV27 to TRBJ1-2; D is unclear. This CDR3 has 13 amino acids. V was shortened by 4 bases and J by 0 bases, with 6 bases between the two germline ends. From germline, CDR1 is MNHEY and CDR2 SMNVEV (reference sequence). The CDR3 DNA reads TGTGCCAGCAGTTCACTTCCTAACTATGGCTACACCTTC. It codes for CASSSLPNYGYTF.

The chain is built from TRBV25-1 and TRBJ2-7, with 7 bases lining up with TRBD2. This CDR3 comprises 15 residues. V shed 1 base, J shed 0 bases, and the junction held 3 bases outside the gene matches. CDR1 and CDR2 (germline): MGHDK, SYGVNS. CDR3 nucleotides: TGTGCCAGCAGTGAATTTGGGGGGGTCTCCTACGAGCAGTACTTC. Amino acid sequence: CASSEFGGVSYEQYF.

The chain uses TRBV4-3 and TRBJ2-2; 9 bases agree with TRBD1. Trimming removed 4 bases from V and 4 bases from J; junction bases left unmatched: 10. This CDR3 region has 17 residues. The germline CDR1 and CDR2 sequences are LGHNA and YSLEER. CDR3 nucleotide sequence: TGCGCCAGCAGCCGGAAGCACAGGGGGCTGGGCACCGGGGAGCTGTTTTTT. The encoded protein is CASSRKHRGLGTGELFF.

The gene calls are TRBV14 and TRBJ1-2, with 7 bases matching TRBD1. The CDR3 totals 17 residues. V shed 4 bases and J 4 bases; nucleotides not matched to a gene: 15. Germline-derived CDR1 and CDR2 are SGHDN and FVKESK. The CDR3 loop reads CASSPPTGFIGFYGYTF. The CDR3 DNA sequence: TGTGCCAGCAGCCCCCCGACAGGGTTCATCGGTTTCTATGGCTACACCTTC.